The source of this T cell receptor (beta chain) is a study of blood T cell repertoires in COVID-19. Overall study context: From T cells, B-cell-depleted T cells, or PBMCs came the material, which was cDNA or gDNA.

This clone was found many times. Authors' data handling: It was from reference gene primer amplification that nucleated cell counts were estimated. The protocol was immunoSEQ multiplex PCR, while the TCRdb copy is restricted to in-frame clones and leaves out a portion. That table gives V, J and clone size, and the DNA gave D and trimming. The sample contains roughly 160,000 clones, 83% of which appear only once. Specimen: peripheral blood. This clonotype was sampled from an elderly woman with acute or convalescent COVID-19.

The CDR3 loop is CASSPQRSRNEQFF. The CDR3 coding sequence is TGTGCCAGCAGCCCCCAGAGGAGCCGCAATGAGCAGTTCTTC. The rearrangement uses TRBV11-2 and TRBJ2-1; D call uncertain. The CDR3 has 14 amino acids. With 5 bases removed from V and 6 bases from J, the gap between germline ends came to 14 bases. Germline V gene lookup returns CDR1 SGHAT and CDR2 FQNNGV.